The clone carrying this T cell receptor beta chain was seen many times. Antigen specificity is unknown. This sample was included in a study of T cells in Graves' hyperthyroidism and ophthalmopathy. Regarding the study as a whole: Separating ophthalmopathy from stable hyperthyroidism was achieved by a 13 V-J model.

CDR1 and CDR2 (germline): MNHNS, SASEGT. V was shortened by 6 bases and J by 9 bases, with 12 bases between the two germline ends. The length of the CDR3 is 12 residues. Used for diagnoses were clinical symptoms, serum thyroxine and TRAb, thyroid ultrasound and orbital computed tomography. Researchers took RNA transcripts and amplified the TCR beta CDR3 regions from them. A set of HTBI primers served as the primers for a first-round RT-PCR of the TCR CDR3. TCRdb called the multiplex PCR reads again in MiXCR, with one record for every CDR3 protein. The data show about 500,000 distinct CDR3 sequences, with roughly a sixth seen just once and roughly 29% held by the top ten.

The V call is TRBV6-1, the J call TRBJ2-1, with no clear D. This clonotype originated in a woman aged 30 to 39 with Graves' ophthalmopathy. Material for sequencing was blood. CDR3 sequence: CASSPGSAEQFF. The DNA for the CDR3 is TGTGCCAGCAGCCCCGGGTCTGCTGAGCAGTTCTTC.